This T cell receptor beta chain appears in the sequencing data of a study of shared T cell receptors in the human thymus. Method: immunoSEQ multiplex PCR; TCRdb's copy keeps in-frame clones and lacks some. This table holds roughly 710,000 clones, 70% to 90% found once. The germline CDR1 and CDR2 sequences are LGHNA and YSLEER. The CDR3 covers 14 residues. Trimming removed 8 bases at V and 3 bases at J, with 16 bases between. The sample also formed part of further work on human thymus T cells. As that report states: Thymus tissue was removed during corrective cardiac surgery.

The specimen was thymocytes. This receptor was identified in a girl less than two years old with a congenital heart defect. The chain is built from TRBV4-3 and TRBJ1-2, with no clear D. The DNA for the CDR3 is TGCGCCAGCGCCAAAGCGTTTTCTGACTATGGCTACACCTTC. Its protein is CASAKAFSDYGYTF.